This TCR beta chain appears in the sequencing data of a study of cytomegalovirus exposure and HLA in healthy donors (dated by TCRdb to about 2017). Background for the entire study: According to a later analysis, the 120 or so validation repertoires were produced on the same platform as the roughly 700 repertoires of the first cohort. Besides the first cohort of under 700 subjects, a separate validation cohort made up of roughly 120 different subjects was used. To predict cytomegalovirus infection status, the study brought together high-throughput TCR immunosequencing, statistical association of individual TCRs with disease status, and machine learning. The study was designed to test whether signatures of past pathogen exposure could be identified by cataloging public T cell receptors. General study outcomes and caveats: In vitro tests confirmed that a few of the cytomegalovirus-associated TCR beta chains recognize cytomegalovirus antigens. It was suggested by the authors that the approach could potentially be generalized to other disease states and immunological phenotypes. Cytomegalovirus status was reported to be diagnosed by the classifier with high specificity and sensitivity in both the original and validation cohorts. A later analysis found that TCRs clustered in the first cohort also tended to co-occur in the 110 or so validation repertoires, with approximately 93% of cluster scores above 0. Most TCR sequences were observed very rarely across donors, whereas some public TCRs were present in many individuals. The study gave a list of 150 to 200 TCR beta chains associated with cytomegalovirus. A later analysis had no HLA typing for the validation cohort, so co-occurrence there was scored across all 130 or so repertoires.

The junction carries 6 bases between V and J, which are trimmed by 0 bases and 0 bases respectively. The CDR3 has 15 amino acids, counting the end cysteine and phenylalanine. The DNA shown is the 45-base CDR3, in frame from base 1. CDR1 and CDR2, looked up from the germline V gene, are MRHNA and SNTAGT. Libraries were made using the immunoSEQ multiplex PCR assay. The original methods were these. A statistical classification framework was built to diagnose cytomegalovirus status from the catalog of TCR beta chain sequences. TCRdb provides this immuneACCESS table in a form limited to in-frame rearrangements. Some clones are lacking; in checked studies, under half of them reflect an unresolved V gene, and why the rest are absent is not known. D and trimming come from the DNA, and the V and J calls and clone size come from that table. Present in this sample are about 78,000 clones, 90% to 97% of which were seen just once. The biggest ten clones account for around 1.6% of the sample.

Details on this clone: The antigen it recognizes is unknown. The record has no base qualities; no much larger clone is one base away.

The donors were included in the validation cohort of over a hundred subjects, a group kept apart from the approximately 700-subject first cohort. Sequenced sample: PBMCs. This clonotype was sampled from a man aged 18 to 29 in good health and CMV-seropositive. Recombination linked TRBV6-4 to TRBJ1-5, with TRBD1 tentatively as D gene (5 bases match). The DNA is as follows: TGTGCCAGCAGTGACTCAGGGGATAGCAATCAGCCCCAGCATTTT. The resulting protein is CASSDSGDSNQPQHF.